These T cell receptor beta chains were read from a single sample in a study of blood T cell repertoires in COVID-19. The protocol was immunoSEQ multiplex PCR, while the TCRdb copy is restricted to in-frame clones and leaves out a portion. The sample holds nearly 250,000 clones; around nine tenths are singletons and the top ten take around 1.6%. The sample taken for sequencing was peripheral blood. Receptor source: a woman between 55 and 75 years old who had recovered from COVID-19. Each CDR3 is given with its conserved first and last residue.

j_call: TRBJ1-2
v_call: TRBV5-1
cdr3_aa: CASSLDSYGYTF

j_call: TRBJ2-5
v_call: TRBV3-1/TRBV3-2
cdr3_aa: CASSKQTSGAQETQYF

j_call: TRBJ1-2
v_call: TRBV14
cdr3_aa: CASSLSLNYGYTF

j_call: TRBJ2-5
v_call: TRBV3-1/TRBV3-2
cdr3_aa: CASSQAQGGRETQYF

j_call: TRBJ1-2
v_call: TRBV4-1
cdr3_aa: CASSQGLRGSNYGYTF

j_call: TRBJ2-4
v_call: TRBV5-1
cdr3_aa: CASSLGDRVAKNIQYF

j_call: TRBJ2-3
v_call: TRBV10-3
cdr3_aa: CAISEDSGTDTQYF

j_call: TRBJ2-5
v_call: TRBV18
cdr3_aa: CASSRTSGAQETQYF

j_call: TRBJ2-3
v_call: TRBV4-3
cdr3_aa: CASSHNPTSSVLADTQYF

j_call: TRBJ2-1
v_call: TRBV2
cdr3_aa: CASTEGGGGGFF

j_call: TRBJ2-1
v_call: TRBV6-2/TRBV6-3
cdr3_aa: CASSLLAGGPNEQFF

j_call: TRBJ2-5
v_call: TRBV6-5
cdr3_aa: CASSRLAQETQYF

j_call: TRBJ2-3
v_call: TRBV7-9
cdr3_aa: CASSSGLFTDTQYF

j_call: TRBJ2-2
v_call: TRBV7-2
cdr3_aa: CASSLVAGVAGELFF

j_call: TRBJ1-5
v_call: TRBV28
cdr3_aa: CASSFPGTGANQPQHF

j_call: TRBJ2-2
v_call: TRBV4-1
cdr3_aa: CASSLRATGATGELFF

j_call: TRBJ2-1
v_call: TRBV19
cdr3_aa: CASTQLSGGHGNEQFF

j_call: TRBJ1-4
v_call: TRBV5-4
cdr3_aa: CASSPGGHNEKLFF

j_call: TRBJ2-1
v_call: TRBV11-1
cdr3_aa: CASSLRQGSSYNEQFF

j_call: TRBJ1-1
v_call: TRBV11-3
cdr3_aa: CASSPRGNTEAFF

j_call: TRBJ2-7
v_call: TRBV1
cdr3_aa: CTSSHPTIAGYEQYF

j_call: TRBJ2-1
v_call: TRBV6-6
cdr3_aa: CASSLFSSGGAPGEQFF